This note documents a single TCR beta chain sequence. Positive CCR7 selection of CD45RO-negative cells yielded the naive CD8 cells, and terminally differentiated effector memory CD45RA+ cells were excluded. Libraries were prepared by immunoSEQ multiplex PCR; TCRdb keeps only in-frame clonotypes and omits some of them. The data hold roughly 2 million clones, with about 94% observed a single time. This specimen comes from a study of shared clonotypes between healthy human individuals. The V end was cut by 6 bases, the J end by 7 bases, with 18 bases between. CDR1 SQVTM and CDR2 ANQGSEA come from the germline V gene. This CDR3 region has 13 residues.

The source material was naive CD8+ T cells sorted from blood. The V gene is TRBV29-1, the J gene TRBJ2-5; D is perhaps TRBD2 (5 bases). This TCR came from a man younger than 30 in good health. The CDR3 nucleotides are TGCAGCGTGCCCGACTGGGAGAAAAGGACCCAGTACTTC. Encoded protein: CSVPDWEKRTQYF.